This TCR beta chain stems from a study of control samples from healthy donors and cancer patients. This CDR3 contains 17 residues. The germline CDR1 and CDR2 sequences are MNHNY and SVGAGI (reference sequence). Losses at the gene ends were 5 bases for V and 4 bases for J; bases not matched to a gene: 9. Using immunoSEQ multiplex PCR, the repertoire was profiled, and TCRdb retains in-frame clones only, with some absent. The table records 150,000 to 200,000 clones, around 90% of them present only once. The origin of this receptor is a woman aged 25 to 39 in good health. Input material: blood. The rearrangement links TRBV6-6 to TRBJ2-6, with 9 nucleotides matching TRBD1. The CDR3 DNA reads as TGTGCCAGCAGTCCTAGAGACAGGGGGTACGGGGCCAACGTCCTGACTTTC. Encoded protein: CASSPRDRGYGANVLTF.